The 18 T cell receptor beta chains below come from one sample, sequenced in a study of cytomegalovirus exposure and HLA in healthy donors. The PCR was carried out with 60 Vbeta primers and 13 Jbeta primers. Produced via immunoSEQ multiplex PCR; TCRdb's table is partial and in-frame only. This sample yields more than 85,000 clones, of which roughly four fifths are seen a single time; 9.6% belongs to the top ten. The sequencing input was PBMCs. These TCRs come from a male donor in good health and CMV-seropositive.

The rearrangement uses TRBV28 and TRBJ1-2; the match to TRBD1 covers 8 bases. The CDR3 covers 13 residues. The V gene end was trimmed by 4 bases and the J gene end by 2 bases; junction bases not matched to a gene: 0. Germline V lookup: CDR1 MDHEN, CDR2 SYDVKM. The CDR3 DNA reads TGTGCCAGCAGTTGGACAGGGAACTATGGCTACACCTTC. Protein: CASSWTGNYGYTF.

CDR3 in DNA: TGTGCCAGCAGCTTAGGCAGGCTGGCCAAAGAGACCCAGTACTTC. It yields the protein CASSLGRLAKETQYF. The V gene is TRBV5-6, the J gene TRBJ2-5, with D uncertain. Germline V CDR1 and CDR2: SGHDT, YYEEEE. The CDR3 extends over 15 amino acids. The V end was cut by 2 bases, the J end by 3 bases, with 14 bases between.

V is TRBV11-2 and J is TRBJ1-1; D gene uncertain. Germline CDR1 is SGHAT and CDR2 is FQNNGV. CDR3 length: 13 amino acids. CDR3 amino acids: CVSREGLSTEAFF. For the CDR3, the DNA is TGTGTCTCGCGGGAGGGTTTGAGCACTGAAGCTTTCTTT.

V usage is TRBV6-6 and J usage is TRBJ1-4; 10 positions match TRBD1. With 0 bases clipped from V and 8 bases from J, the junction kept 6 bases outside the gene matches. The V gene's germline CDR1 is MNHNY and CDR2 SVGAGI (reference sequence). The CDR3 consists of 16 residues. The CDR3 bases are TGTGCCAGCAGTTACTCGGGGGACAGGGGTCCGGAAAAACTGTTTTTT. This codes for CASSYSGDRGPEKLFF.

This chain links TRBV7-9 with TRBJ1-1; a possible D gene is TRBD1 (6 bases). The CDR3 is made up of 13 amino acids. Trimming pared 7 bases from V and 4 bases from J, leaving 13 bases between. The germline gives CDR1 SEHNR, CDR2 FQNEAQ (reference sequence). CDR3 loop: CASTRQEPTEAFF. In DNA form, the CDR3 reads TGTGCCAGCACCCGACAGGAGCCCACTGAAGCTTTCTTT.

The chain has TRBV19 and TRBJ2-2; 16 bases align to TRBD2. The germline gives CDR1 LNHDA, CDR2 SQIVND (reference sequence). This CDR3 is built from 16 residues. V shed 3 bases, J shed 6 bases, and the junction held 1 base outside the gene matches. DNA of the CDR3: TGTGCCAGTAGTATTGGGACTAGCGGGAGGGCCGGGGAGCTGTTTTTT. Protein sequence: CASSIGTSGRAGELFF.

The V gene is TRBV19, the J gene TRBJ2-3; tentatively, D is TRBD1 (6 bases). Trimming removed 1 base from V and 4 bases from J, with 12 bases in between. The CDR3 length is 15 residues. Germline CDR1 is LNHDA and CDR2 is SQIVND (reference sequence). In DNA form, the CDR3 reads TGTGCCAGTAGTATAGCTGCAGGGGTAGCAGATACGCAGTATTTT. Translation: CASSIAAGVADTQYF.

This sequence joins TRBV5-4 and TRBJ2-5; D is possibly TRBD2 (6 bases). V was clipped by 1 base and J by 9 bases, with 13 bases between them. The germline V gene encodes CDR1 SGHNT and CDR2 YYREEE (reference sequence). The CDR3 length is 13 residues. In nucleotides, the CDR3 is TGTGCCAGCAGCTTGACTAGCCCCGGGGCCCAGTACTTC. This gives the protein CASSLTSPGAQYF.

The CDR3 is CASSLAGQGAGGELFF. In DNA form, the CDR3 reads TGTGCCAGCAGTTTAGCGGGACAGGGGGCAGGCGGGGAGCTGTTTTTT. The rearrangement links TRBV28 to TRBJ2-2, with 12 positions matching TRBD1. Unmatched junction bases numbered 5, after V lost 2 bases and J lost 7 bases. The CDR3 loop spans 16 amino acids. Looked up from germline, CDR1 is MDHEN and CDR2 is SYDVKM.

This clone was seen a handful of times. The chain uses TRBV10-3 and TRBJ1-2; 8 positions agree with TRBD1. Germline assignment: CDR1 ENHRY and CDR2 SYGVKD. V lost 11 bases and J lost 8; bases outside the gene matches: 13. The CDR3 is 13 amino acids. CDR3 amino acids: CASHPGGETGYTF. In DNA form, the CDR3 reads TGTGCCTCTCACCCAGGGGGCGAGACGGGCTACACCTTC.

This clone was picked up a small number of times. One junction end disagrees with the germline gene, perhaps due to a read error. The chain uses TRBV7-9 and TRBJ2-7; a weak D match, TRBD1 (5 bases). The germline V gene encodes CDR1 SEHNR and CDR2 FQNEAQ (reference sequence). This CDR3 spans 12 amino acids. The CDR3 loop reads CSSSPGSYEQYF. DNA of the CDR3: TGTTCCAGCAGCCCAGGGTCCTACGAGCAGTACTTC.

Points on this clone: One junction end does not reproduce the germline sequence, and a read error may be involved. The gene calls are TRBV7-7 and TRBJ2-3; a weak D match, TRBD1 (6 bases). Germline loops: CDR1 SSHAT, CDR2 FNYEAQ (reference sequence). This CDR3 comprises 12 residues. As DNA, the CDR3 is TGTGCTAGCAGCGAGAGGGGGTTAAGGCAGTATTTT. Translated, it gives CASSERGLRQYF.

The chain links TRBV28 to TRBJ1-3; possibly TRBD1 for D (5 bases). CDR3 length: 14 amino acids. V was shortened by 5 bases and J by 4 bases, with 12 bases between the two germline ends. Germline lookup yields CDR1 MDHEN and CDR2 SYDVKM. The CDR3 loop is CASSTPGGGNTIYF. DNA of the CDR3: TGTGCCAGCAGTACCCCGGGGGGGGGAAACACCATATATTTT.

The rearrangement joins TRBV5-1 to TRBJ1-2, with D maybe TRBD1 (6 bases). The CDR3 runs to 17 residues. CDR1 is SGHRS, CDR2 YFSETQ, per germline. V was cut by 0 bases and J by 0 bases, with 15 bases left in between. DNA of the CDR3: TGCGCCAGCAGCTTGGGGGCAGGGGCCCTCGCTAACTATGGCTACACCTTC. Its protein is CASSLGAGALANYGYTF.

This chain connects TRBV28 to TRBJ2-3, with a tentative D call TRBD1 (5 bases). The V end lost 4 bases, the J end lost 2 bases, and 13 bases lay between the germline ends. The germline V gene has CDR1 MDHEN and CDR2 SYDVKM. This CDR3 spans 15 amino acids. As DNA, the CDR3 is TGTGCCAGCAGTTCCGGACACTTGGCCACAGATACGCAGTATTTT. Amino acids: CASSSGHLATDTQYF.

The V gene is TRBV4-3, the J gene TRBJ2-2, with TRBD1 identical over 8 bases. Germline V CDR1 and CDR2: LGHNA, YSLEER. V lost 5 bases to trimming and J lost 5 bases; unmatched junction nucleotides: 10. CDR3 size: 16 residues. CDR3 nucleotides: TGCGCCAGCAGCTTCCAACAGGGGGTAGTTACCGGGGAGCTGTTTTTT. Translating gives CASSFQQGVVTGELFF.

J is TRBJ2-5 and V is TRBV9; 8 nucleotides agree with TRBD1. The trim removed 0 bases at V and 1 base at J, leaving 8 bases unmatched. The germline V gene has CDR1 SGDLS and CDR2 YYNGEE. The CDR3 contains 17 residues. CDR3 amino acids: CASSVAGGQGVQETQYF. The CDR3 DNA reads TGTGCCAGCAGCGTAGCCGGCGGACAGGGTGTCCAAGAGACCCAGTACTTC.

The V gene is TRBV4-3, the J gene TRBJ2-4; TRBD1 matches 8 bases. The CDR3 totals 13 residues. Unmatched junction bases numbered 9, after V lost 8 bases and J lost 9 bases. Per germline, CDR1 LGHNA and CDR2 YSLEER. CDR3 bases: TGCGCCAGCGGATACCTAGACAGGGGCATTCAGTACTTC. Its translation: CASGYLDRGIQYF.